Below are 25 T cell receptor beta chains sequenced from a single sample in a study of beta chain features in type 1 diabetes. Study-wide results and caveats: TCRB CDR3s from Type 1 diabetes patients were moderately but significantly shorter in all four CD4+ subsets.

Their cognate antigens are unknown. The authors reverse transcribed all of the isolated RNA, so sequencing captured expressed TCRB transcripts. The protocol was immunoSEQ multiplex PCR, while the TCRdb copy is restricted to in-frame clones and leaves out a portion. This sample yields hundreds of thousands of clones, of which around 15% are seen a single time; 0.022% belongs to the top ten. What was sequenced was naive CD4+ T cells from blood. The receptors here all came from a man younger than 35 with type 1 diabetes.

The CDR3 DNA is TGTGCCAGCAGGAGGGATAGCGGCACCGCAGCCTACGAGCAGTACTTC. Protein product: CASRRDSGTAAYEQYF. The rearrangement uses TRBV6-6 and TRBJ2-7; TRBD2 is a possible D gene (6 bases). V lost 6 bases to trimming and J lost 2 bases, with 20 bases between them. Germline CDR1 reads MNHNY; CDR2 reads SVGAGI (reference sequence). This CDR3 has 16 residues.

This clone has more than one count but fewer than ten. V is TRBV12-5 and J is TRBJ2-5; D perhaps matches TRBD2 (5 bases). This CDR3 is 15 amino acids long. Germline V gene lookup returns CDR1 LGHNT and CDR2 FRNRAP. V lost 2 bases to trimming and J lost 7 bases, with 17 bases between them. CDR3 nucleotides: TGTGCTAGTGGTTTGCCCCCTGGCCTCAGCGGGACCCAGTACTTC. Protein sequence: CASGLPPGLSGTQYF.

This clone was detected only a few times. The chain combines TRBV7-6 with TRBJ2-3; 8 bases align to TRBD2. V lost 1 base, J lost 2 bases, and 2 bases stayed unmatched. Germline V gives CDR1 SGHVS, CDR2 FNYEAQ. The CDR3 is 15 residues long. The CDR3 region is CASSLGTSFTDTQYF. CDR3 DNA sequence: TGTGCCAGCAGCTTAGGGACTAGCTTCACAGATACGCAGTATTTT.

The chain employs TRBV4-1 and TRBJ1-5, with TRBD1 matching 8 bases. The CDR3 covers 15 residues. With 4 bases clipped from V and 1 base from J, the junction kept 3 bases outside the gene matches. Germline loops: CDR1 MGHRA, CDR2 YSYEKL. The chain's CDR3 is CASSLGQASNQPQHF. CDR3 nucleotides: TGCGCCAGCAGCCTGGGACAGGCCAGCAATCAGCCCCAGCATTTT.

The rearrangement uses TRBV18 and TRBJ2-5; 7 positions match TRBD2. The CDR3 loop spans 15 amino acids. Per germline, CDR1 KGHSH and CDR2 LQKENI. Trimming removed 3 bases from V and 1 base from J; junction bases left unmatched: 5. Here the CDR3 reads CASSPIAGAQETQYF. The CDR3 DNA reads TGTGCCAGCTCACCGATAGCGGGTGCCCAAGAGACCCAGTACTTC.

The gene calls are TRBV7-9 and TRBJ2-5; 7 nucleotides align to TRBD1. The CDR3 contains 14 residues. V trimming: 5 bases; J trimming: 2 bases; junction bases outside the gene matches: 5. Germline V lookup: CDR1 SEHNR, CDR2 FQNEAQ (reference sequence). The CDR3 protein is CASSVLQGQETQYF. Here the CDR3 DNA reads TGTGCCAGCAGCGTACTACAGGGGCAAGAGACCCAGTACTTC.

This clone appeared a few times. Other DNA sequences from this sample encode an identical CDR3 as well. J is TRBJ2-5 and V is TRBV7-2, with TRBD2 identical over 12 bases. The CDR3 length is 15 residues. Germline V gives CDR1 SGHTA, CDR2 FQGNSA. J lost 2 bases, V lost 3 bases, and 1 base had no gene match. The CDR3 spells CASSFLAGGQETQYF. DNA of the CDR3: TGTGCCAGCAGCTTCCTAGCGGGGGGGCAAGAGACCCAGTACTTC.

The rearrangement joins TRBV28 to TRBJ1-6, with 7 bases aligning to TRBD1. In germline, CDR1 is MDHEN, CDR2 SYDVKM. With 7 bases clipped from V and 10 bases from J, the junction kept 7 bases outside the gene matches. The CDR3 covers 13 residues. CDR3 nucleotides: TGTGCCAGCATCGACAGGGTGGGCTCACCCCTCCACTTT. Translated: CASIDRVGSPLHF. The whole variable domain, filled in from reference TRBV28 and TRBJ1-6, reads DVKVTQSSRYLVKRTGEKVFLECVQDMDHENMFWYRQDPGLGLRLIYFSYDVKMKEKGDIPEGYSVSREKKERFSLILESASTNQTSMYLCASIDRVGSPLHFGNGTRLTVT.

This chain links TRBV29-1 with TRBJ1-1; D may be TRBD1 (6 bases). The germline CDR1 and CDR2 sequences are SQVTM and ANQGSEA. This CDR3 region has 14 residues. The ends were cut back, 8 bases at V and 4 bases at J, with 20 bases in the middle. This CDR3 is CSTRDGGRVTEAFF. CDR3 in DNA: TGCAGCACCAGAGATGGGGGCCGGGTCACTGAAGCTTTCTTT.

Only a few counts were recorded for this clone. CDR3 sequence reads: CASSSNEGQPQHF. DNA of the CDR3: TGTGCCAGCAGCTCAAATGAAGGGCAGCCCCAGCATTTT. The chain carries TRBV7-9 and TRBJ1-5; D not certain. The CDR3 is 13 amino acids. Germline CDR1 is SEHNR and CDR2 is FQNEAQ (reference sequence). V gave up 4 bases and J gave up 7 bases, with 11 bases separating them.

This chain uses TRBV27 with TRBJ2-7, with a possible D match to TRBD1 (5 bases). The CDR3 totals 13 residues. CDR1 MNHEY and CDR2 SMNVEV come from the germline V gene (reference sequence). Trimming left V 7 bases short and J 5 bases short, with 15 bases between. CDR3 sequence (DNA): TGTGCCAGCACAACCCCCGGCAGGGACGAGCAGTACTTC. It translates to CASTTPGRDEQYF.

V usage is TRBV7-9 and J usage is TRBJ2-1; unclear D gene. The germline gives CDR1 SEHNR, CDR2 FQNEAQ (reference sequence). The CDR3 has 15 residues. Between the trimmed V and J ends, which lost 5 bases and 1 base, there was a span of 12 bases. The CDR3, as DNA: TGTGCCAGCAGCGGAGTCATGACTTCCTACAATGAGCAGTTCTTC. This gives the protein CASSGVMTSYNEQFF. Full variable domain (outside the CDR3, taken from reference TRBV7-9 and TRBJ2-1): DTGVSQNPRHKITKRGQNVTFRCDPISEHNRLYWYRQTLGQGPEFLTYFQNEAQLEKSRLLSDRFSAERPKGSFSTLEIQRTEQGDSAMYLCASSGVMTSYNEQFFGPGTRLTVL.

The chain links TRBV19 to TRBJ1-2, with 7 bases matching TRBD1. Germline V gene data show CDR1 as LNHDA and CDR2 as SQIVND (reference sequence). Trimming at V came to 5 bases and at J to 6 bases, leaving 12 bases not matched to a gene. The CDR3 covers 15 residues. Here the CDR3 DNA reads TGTGCCAGTAGTTCCCCCCAGACAGGGACGCATGGCTACACCTTC. Translation gives CASSSPQTGTHGYTF. Filled out from reference TRBV19 and TRBJ1-2, the complete variable domain reads DGGITQSPKYLFRKEGQNVTLSCEQNLNHDAMYWYRQDPGQGLRLIYYSQIVNDFQKGDIAEGYSVSREKKESFPLTVTSAQKNPTAFYLCASSSPQTGTHGYTFGSGTRLTVV.

This CDR3 is CATTWTPGETQYF. As DNA, the CDR3 is TGTGCCACCACCTGGACTCCCGGGGAGACCCAGTACTTC. The chain links TRBV15 to TRBJ2-5, with D tentatively TRBD2 (5 bases). V was trimmed by 7 bases and J by 5 bases, leaving 14 bases between them. The CDR3 contains 13 residues. Germline values: CDR1 LNHNV, CDR2 YYDKDF (reference sequence).

This clone was detected a few times. This chain uses TRBV11-2 with TRBJ2-7; the match to TRBD1 covers 7 bases. The ends lost 4 bases at V and 3 bases at J; junction bases unmatched: 3. The CDR3 totals 13 residues. Germline V gives CDR1 SGHAT, CDR2 FQNNGV. The DNA for the CDR3 is TGTGCCAGCAGCTCACAGGGGCTCTACGAGCAGTACTTC. It encodes CASSSQGLYEQYF.

The rearrangement uses TRBV29-1 and TRBJ2-5; 12 positions agree with TRBD1. The J segment lost 5 bases and the V segment lost 7 bases, leaving 5 bases of the junction unmatched. This CDR3 region has 13 residues. In germline, CDR1 is SQVTM, CDR2 ANQGSEA. CDR3 nucleotide sequence: TGCAGCGCGGGACAGGGGGCGTGGGAGACCCAGTACTTC. This gives the protein CSAGQGAWETQYF.

This chain connects TRBV6-5 to TRBJ2-7, with 7 nucleotides matching TRBD1. The CDR3 is 14 residues long. V lost 6 bases and J lost 2; bases outside the gene matches: 7. CDR1 is MNHEY, CDR2 SVGAGI, per germline. The CDR3 DNA follows: TGTGCCAGCAGCTCAAGACAGGGCACCTACGAGCAGTACTTC. Amino acid sequence: CASSSRQGTYEQYF.

This clone was seen a few times. The chain has TRBV5-6 and TRBJ2-7; D call uncertain. The V end lost 1 base, the J end lost 3 bases, and 17 bases lay between the germline ends. CDR3 length: 16 amino acids. Germline V gene lookup returns CDR1 SGHDT and CDR2 YYEEEE. The DNA for the CDR3 is TGTGCCAGCAGCTTGAAGACCTCGCGCCCCTACTACGAGCAGTACTTC. The encoded protein is CASSLKTSRPYYEQYF.

This clone came up a few times. V usage is TRBV30 and J usage is TRBJ2-6; a possible D gene is TRBD1 (6 bases). V was cut by 2 bases and J by 3 bases, with 14 bases left in between. The CDR3 is 16 residues long. Germline CDR1 is GTSNPN and CDR2 is SVGIG (reference sequence). The CDR3 spells CAWSTPRTVGANVLTF. Here the CDR3 DNA reads TGTGCCTGGAGTACCCCGAGGACAGTTGGGGCCAACGTCCTGACTTTC. Drawing the rest from reference TRBV30 and TRBJ2-6, the complete variable domain is SQTIHQWPATLVQPVGSPLSLECTVEGTSNPNLYWYRQAAGRGLQLLFYSVGIGQISSEVPQNLSASRPQDRQFILSSKKLLLSDSGFYLCAWSTPRTVGANVLTFGAGSRLTVL.

The V call is TRBV9, the J call TRBJ2-3; 11 bases fit TRBD2. V gave up 6 bases and J gave up 5 bases; unmatched junction bases: 8. Germline lookup yields CDR1 SGDLS and CDR2 YYNGEE. This CDR3 has 15 amino acids. The CDR3 is CASTPTSGGRDTQYF. CDR3 sequence (DNA): TGTGCCAGCACCCCAACTAGCGGGGGACGAGATACGCAGTATTTT.

This clone has a handful of counts. This sequence joins TRBV7-2 and TRBJ1-1; no definite D call. V was shortened by 3 bases and J by 3 bases, with 8 bases between the two germline ends. Looked up from germline, CDR1 is SGHTA and CDR2 is FQGNSA. The CDR3 is made up of 13 amino acids. CDR3 in amino acids: CASSFRLDTEAFF. The DNA for the CDR3 is TGTGCCAGCAGCTTTAGGCTGGACACTGAAGCTTTCTTT.

J is TRBJ2-5 and V is TRBV5-1, with D maybe TRBD1 (6 bases). V dropped 4 bases and J dropped 5 bases, with 9 bases sitting between them. Germline values: CDR1 SGHRS, CDR2 YFSETQ. The CDR3 has 12 residues. This chain's CDR3 is CASSDTGETQYF. CDR3 coding DNA: TGCGCCAGCAGCGACACAGGGGAGACCCAGTACTTC.

This clone has a handful of counts. This specimen includes other DNA sequences encoding the same CDR3. V is TRBV7-9 and J is TRBJ2-3, with D maybe TRBD1 (6 bases). CDR1 is SEHNR and CDR2 is FQNEAQ in the germline V gene (reference sequence). V was pared by 3 bases and J by 0 bases, with 7 bases between. CDR3 length: 14 residues. This CDR3 reads CASSLRGSTDTQYF. For the CDR3, the DNA is TGTGCCAGCAGCTTGAGGGGGAGCACAGATACGCAGTATTTT.

The V call is TRBV27, the J call TRBJ1-1; no firm D call. CDR1 and CDR2 (germline): MNHEY, SMNVEV (reference sequence). There are 15 residues in the CDR3. V was shortened by 4 bases and J by 0 bases, with 12 bases between the two germline ends. The CDR3 is CASSSRRSMNTEAFF. The DNA of the CDR3 is TGTGCCAGCAGTTCGAGACGGTCCATGAACACTGAAGCTTTCTTT.

A few counts support this clone. The V and J genes are TRBV7-9 and TRBJ2-7; 9 nucleotides align to TRBD1. Germline assignment: CDR1 SEHNR and CDR2 FQNEAQ (reference sequence). There are 16 residues in the CDR3. V trimming: 1 base; J trimming: 5 bases; junction bases outside the gene matches: 9. This chain's CDR3 is CASSLVSGTGSNEQYF. In nucleotides, the CDR3 is TGTGCCAGCAGCTTAGTGTCGGGGACAGGGTCTAACGAGCAGTACTTC.